Below, 24 T cell receptor beta chains from the same sample are listed, as sequenced in a study of beta chain features in type 1 diabetes. Expressed TCRB transcripts were sequenced because the isolated RNA had all been reverse transcribed beforehand. Assay: immunoSEQ multiplex PCR; the TCRdb copy retains only in-frame clones and omits some. Of about 270,000 clones listed, 13% to 15% are singletons. Sequencing was done on a sample of naive CD4+ T cells from blood. The receptors were gathered from a woman between 40 and 55 years old in good health.

This clone has a handful of counts. This chain links TRBV4-1 with TRBJ1-3; no reliable D call. The germline gives CDR1 MGHRA, CDR2 YSYEKL. Trimming removed 1 base at V and 7 bases at J, with 11 bases between. This CDR3 has 14 amino acids. The CDR3: CASSQARARNTIYF. CDR3 in DNA: TGCGCCAGCAGCCAAGCGAGGGCTCGGAACACCATATATTTT.

This clone has more than one count but fewer than ten. This rearrangement joins TRBV5-1 to TRBJ2-1; 15 bases are shared with TRBD2. In germline, CDR1 is SGHRS, CDR2 YFSETQ. CDR3 length equals 18 residues. With V trimmed by 0 bases and J by 3 bases, 4 bases remained unmatched. CDR3 sequence (DNA): TGCGCCAGCAGCTTGGCGGGACTAGCGGGGGGTAACTACAATGAGCAGTTCTTC. As protein: CASSLAGLAGGNYNEQFF. The full variable domain, in which reference TRBV5-1 and TRBJ2-1 provide the parts outside the CDR3, is KAGVTQTPRYLIKTRGQQVTLSCSPISGHRSVSWYQQTPGQGLQFLFEYFSETQRNKGNFPGRFSGRQFSNSRSEMNVSTLELGDSALYLCASSLAGLAGGNYNEQFFGPGTRLTVL.

V is TRBV6-1 and J is TRBJ2-7; D gene unclear. The V gene's germline CDR1 is MNHNS and CDR2 SASEGT. The V end lost 7 bases, the J end lost 2 bases, and 12 bases lay between the germline ends. This CDR3 has 13 residues. The CDR3 here is CASTPRSAYEQYF. The CDR3, as DNA: TGTGCCAGCACACCAAGGAGCGCCTACGAGCAGTACTTC.

The chain couples TRBV10-3 to TRBJ1-4; D possibly corresponds to TRBD1 (5 bases). CDR1 and CDR2 (germline): ENHRY, SYGVKD. The length of the CDR3 is 14 residues. Trimming left V 4 bases short and J 0 bases short, with 6 bases between. The CDR3, as DNA: TGTGCCATCAGTGGGACACCAACTAATGAAAAACTGTTTTTT. It is translated as CAISGTPTNEKLFF.

In its sample, this clone was seen a few times. The chain joins TRBV7-9 to TRBJ1-6, with TRBD1 matching 9 bases. J was trimmed by 7 bases and V by 5 bases; bases with no gene match: 9. CDR1 is SEHNR and CDR2 is FQNEAQ in the germline V gene (reference sequence). This CDR3 spans 16 amino acids. In DNA, the CDR3 is TGTGCCAGCAGCCCGTGGGACAGGGCAGGGAATTCACCCCTCCACTTT. Protein sequence: CASSPWDRAGNSPLHF.

This clone was seen a few times. The rearrangement uses TRBV9 and TRBJ2-1, with TRBD2 matching over 11 bases. This CDR3 is 18 amino acids long. Germline CDR1 reads SGDLS; CDR2 reads YYNGEE. Trimming took 0 bases from V and 3 from J; bases not matched to a gene: 8. The CDR3 DNA reads TGTGCCAGCAGCGTAGGTCCCCCCCTAGCGGGGGGCTACAATGAGCAGTTCTTC. Translated: CASSVGPPLAGGYNEQFF.

The chain links TRBV19 to TRBJ2-1; 15 bases agree with TRBD2. Trimming at V came to 5 bases and at J to 1 base, leaving 9 bases not matched to a gene. Germline CDR1 reads LNHDA; CDR2 reads SQIVND (reference sequence). The CDR3 runs 19 residues. The CDR3 DNA reads as TGTGCCAGTAGTCCCTCCGGACTAGCGGGGGGGCGGTCCTACAATGAGCAGTTCTTC. Its translation: CASSPSGLAGGRSYNEQFF.

This rearrangement joins TRBV7-2 to TRBJ2-1; 7 nucleotides agree with TRBD2. CDR1 SGHTA and CDR2 FQGNSA come from the germline V gene. This CDR3 spans 14 amino acids. V lost 6 bases and J lost 5; bases outside the gene matches: 7. Written as DNA, the CDR3 is TGTGCCAGCAGAGTCGGCGGGGGTGACAATGAGCAGTTCTTC. This gives the protein CASRVGGGDNEQFF.

V is TRBV10-3 and J is TRBJ2-1; TRBD2 agrees at 11 bases. V trimming: 10 bases; J trimming: 5 bases; junction bases outside the gene matches: 13. CDR3 length: 16 residues. Germline V CDR1 and CDR2: ENHRY, SYGVKD. DNA for the CDR3: TGTGCCACCAAAGGACTAGCGGGTCCCCAGGACAATGAGCAGTTCTTC. This sequence encodes CATKGLAGPQDNEQFF.

There are a few counts of this clone. V usage is TRBV6-5 and J usage is TRBJ1-2; D is unresolved. The germline gives CDR1 MNHEY, CDR2 SVGAGI. The ends were cut back, 6 bases at V and 5 bases at J, with 13 bases in the middle. This CDR3 has 13 residues. CDR3 loop: CASRTTGLYGYTF. Here the CDR3 DNA reads TGTGCCAGCAGAACTACCGGACTTTATGGCTACACCTTC.

The gene calls are TRBV6-5 and TRBJ2-7; 8 bases fit TRBD1. From germline, CDR1 is MNHEY and CDR2 SVGAGI. The junction had 3 bases not matched to a gene; V was cut back by 2 bases and J by 6 bases. The CDR3 has 13 residues. CDR3 DNA sequence: TGTGCCAGCAGTTACGGACAGGGCGGCGAGCAGTACTTC. Translated: CASSYGQGGEQYF.

The V gene is TRBV18, the J gene TRBJ1-1; no clear D gene. Trimming removed 3 bases from V and 2 bases from J, with 10 bases in between. Germline V gene sequence: CDR1 KGHSH, CDR2 LQKENI. This CDR3 has 14 amino acids. The CDR3 sequence: CASSPKQLNTEAFF. In DNA form, the CDR3 reads TGTGCCAGCTCACCTAAACAGCTAAACACTGAAGCTTTCTTT.

This clone was seen a handful of times. The chain carries TRBV19 and TRBJ2-3; a possible D gene is TRBD1 (5 bases). The ends were cut back, 5 bases at V and 1 base at J, with 10 bases in the middle. The CDR3 spans 14 residues. In germline, CDR1 is LNHDA, CDR2 SQIVND (reference sequence). In DNA, the CDR3 is TGTGCCAGTAGTCGAAAAGGGGGCACAGATACGCAGTATTTT. It is translated as CASSRKGGTDTQYF.

This clone was seen only a few times. This chain uses TRBV7-2 with TRBJ2-7; D is uncertain. Trimming pared 5 bases from V and 2 bases from J, leaving 16 bases between. Germline CDR1 SGHTA, CDR2 FQGNSA. The CDR3 is made up of 15 amino acids. As DNA, the CDR3 is TGTGCCAGCAGCCAGGCACTCCTCTTTACCTACGAGCAGTACTTC. It encodes CASSQALLFTYEQYF.

In its sample, this clone was seen a few times. V and J are TRBV5-1 and TRBJ2-2; 11 bases are a match to TRBD2. Germline V gives CDR1 SGHRS, CDR2 YFSETQ. The CDR3 sequence is 14 residues long. With 5 bases clipped from V and 6 bases from J, the junction kept 3 bases outside the gene matches. As DNA, the CDR3 is TGCGCCAGCAGGACTAGCGGGGTCCCCGGGGAGCTGTTTTTT. Its protein is CASRTSGVPGELFF.

This clone was seen more than once but under ten times. The chain couples TRBV7-9 to TRBJ2-2; 7 nucleotides line up with TRBD1. The CDR3 is 16 amino acids. Trimming at V came to 5 bases and at J to 1 base, leaving 7 bases not matched to a gene. The germline V gene has CDR1 SEHNR and CDR2 FQNEAQ (reference sequence). CDR3 region: CASSTTGLWNTGELFF. Here the CDR3 DNA reads TGTGCCAGCAGCACGACAGGGCTTTGGAACACCGGGGAGCTGTTTTTT.

The J gene is TRBJ1-4, the V gene TRBV18; D might be TRBD1 (6 bases). Deletions cut 6 bases from V and 5 bases from J, with 10 bases between. The CDR3 loop spans 13 amino acids. CDR1 KGHSH and CDR2 LQKENI come from the germline V gene. In nucleotides, the CDR3 is TGTGCCAGCTCCAGGGGTCAGAATGAAAAACTGTTTTTT. Amino acid sequence: CASSRGQNEKLFF. The whole variable domain, remainder taken from reference TRBV18 and TRBJ1-4, is NAGVMQNPRHLVRRRGQEARLRCSPMKGHSHVYWYRQLPEEGLKFMVYLQKENIIDESGMPKERFSAEFPKEGPSILRIQQVVRGDSAAYFCASSRGQNEKLFFGSGTQLSVL.

A few counts support this clone. The V call is TRBV7-9, the J call TRBJ1-3; TRBD1 matches 8 bases. The CDR3 contains 18 residues. J lost 0 bases, V lost 5 bases, and 12 bases had no gene match. CDR1 SEHNR and CDR2 FQNEAQ come from the germline V gene (reference sequence). CDR3 residues: CASSPGQGFPSSGNTIYF. The CDR3, as DNA: TGTGCCAGCAGCCCTGGACAGGGCTTTCCCTCCTCTGGAAACACCATATATTTT.

This clone was observed a few times. V usage is TRBV29-1 and J usage is TRBJ1-5, with 10 nucleotides matching TRBD1. V lost 6 bases and J lost 7; bases outside the gene matches: 6. The CDR3 spans 13 residues. Germline V gene lookup returns CDR1 SQVTM and CDR2 ANQGSEA. CDR3 sequence: CSVATGGGQPQHF. For the CDR3, the DNA is TGCAGCGTCGCGACAGGGGGCGGGCAGCCCCAGCATTTT.

A few counts support this clone. V gene TRBV12-5 combines with J gene TRBJ1-3; D is possibly TRBD1 (6 bases). Looked up from germline, CDR1 is LGHNT and CDR2 is FRNRAP. V was clipped by 6 bases and J by 0 bases, with 9 bases between them. This CDR3 spans 14 amino acids. The CDR3 is CASGGGGSGNTIYF. The CDR3 bases are TGTGCTAGTGGGGGAGGGGGCTCTGGAAACACCATATATTTT.

In its sample, this clone was seen a few times. The V call is TRBV2, the J call TRBJ2-7; 8 nucleotides agree with TRBD2. CDR1 and CDR2 (germline): SNHLY, FYNNEI. Trimming at V came to 8 bases and at J to 0 bases, leaving 9 bases not matched to a gene. CDR3 length equals 15 residues. CDR3 amino acids: CASRAGESSSYEQYF. Here the CDR3 DNA reads TGTGCCAGCCGAGCGGGGGAATCTAGCTCCTACGAGCAGTACTTC.

The rearrangement uses TRBV5-1 and TRBJ2-1, with D possibly matching TRBD1 (6 bases). Germline CDR1 and CDR2: SGHRS and YFSETQ. The germline V and J ends were trimmed by 4 bases and 4 bases, with 12 bases remaining between them. The CDR3 contains 14 residues. CDR3 amino acids: CASSQDRAYNEQFF. Here the CDR3 DNA reads TGCGCCAGCAGCCAGGACAGAGCTTACAATGAGCAGTTCTTC.

This clone was recorded a few times. The gene calls are TRBV5-1 and TRBJ2-3; 9 bases agree with TRBD2. J gave up 2 bases and V 9 bases, and 10 bases lay outside the gene matches. The CDR3 loop spans 15 amino acids. Germline loops: CDR1 SGHRS, CDR2 YFSETQ. The CDR3: CATTERGAYTDTQYF. The CDR3 nucleotides read TGCGCCACCACCGAGCGGGGGGCCTACACAGATACGCAGTATTTT. Using reference TRBV5-1 and TRBJ2-3 for the parts outside the CDR3, the full variable domain is KAGVTQTPRYLIKTRGQQVTLSCSPISGHRSVSWYQQTPGQGLQFLFEYFSETQRNKGNFPGRFSGRQFSNSRSEMNVSTLELGDSALYLCATTERGAYTDTQYFGPGTRLTVL.

V usage is TRBV10-1 and J usage is TRBJ2-2, with a weak D call TRBD1 (6 bases). This CDR3 spans 12 amino acids. Germline CDR1 is WNHNN and CDR2 is SYGVQD (reference sequence). Deletions cut 5 bases from V and 7 bases from J, with 8 bases between. The CDR3 DNA reads TGCGCCAGCAGTCAGGGGTTCGGGGAGCTGTTTTTT. Its protein is CASSQGFGELFF.